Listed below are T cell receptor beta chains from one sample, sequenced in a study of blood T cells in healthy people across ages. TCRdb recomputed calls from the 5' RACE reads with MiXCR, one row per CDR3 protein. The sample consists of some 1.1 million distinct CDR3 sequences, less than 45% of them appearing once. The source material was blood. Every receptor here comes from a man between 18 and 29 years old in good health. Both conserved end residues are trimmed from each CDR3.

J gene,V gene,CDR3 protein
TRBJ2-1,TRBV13,ASSLDRDREQF
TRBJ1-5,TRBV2,ASSSRGRYSNQPQH
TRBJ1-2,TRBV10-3,AISESTPGKRYGYT
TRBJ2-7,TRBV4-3,ASSQDATNYEQY
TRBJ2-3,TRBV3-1,ASSQDETSGGATLTDTQY
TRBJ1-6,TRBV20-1,SARPDKWQGRSYNSPLH
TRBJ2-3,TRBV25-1,ASSDFSSLTDTQY
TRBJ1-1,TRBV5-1,ASSPLGAENTEAF
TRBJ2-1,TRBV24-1,ATSDLRPNEQF
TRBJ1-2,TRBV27,ASGKPGQGARGYT